This T cell receptor beta chain was sequenced during a study of blood T cells in healthy people across ages. Overall study: For every two T cells, template switching captured about one barcoded beta molecule. Whole-study results and caveats: Whereas aged donors had fewer naive CD4+ cells, long-lived donors had more of them and higher diversity.

Primed by a sample-barcoded 5' primer and a J-beta primer mix, a second PCR proceeded for 7 to 11 cycles. Researchers report that a template-switch adaptor with 12 random nucleotides tagged each cDNA molecule. MiXCR, applied by TCRdb to the 5' RACE reads, yields one record per CDR3 protein. In the table there are 600,000 or so distinct CDR3 sequences, roughly 30% of which are singletons. The CDR3 consists of 15 residues. CDR1 and CDR2 (germline): SGHTA, FQGTGA. V lost 5 bases and J lost 4; bases outside the gene matches: 7. They isolated at least 6.5 million PBMCs from each sample. This clonotype was observed at least ten times. No antigen is known for it.

This TCR derives from a woman older than 75 in good health. V is TRBV7-3 and J is TRBJ2-1; 8 bases agree with TRBD2. The sequenced sample consisted of blood. Here the CDR3 reads CASSLGTRPYNEQFF. In nucleotides, the CDR3 is TGTGCCAGCAGCCTCGGGACTAGACCTTACAATGAGCAGTTCTTC.